Sequencing of this T cell receptor beta chain was carried out in a study of blood T cells in healthy people across ages. Combining a sample-barcoded 5' primer with a J-beta primer mix, a second PCR ran for roughly 7 to 11 cycles. A single record per CDR3 protein comes from TCRdb applying MiXCR to the 5' RACE reads. The sample yields hundreds of thousands of distinct CDR3 sequences, 53% seen once. Findings and caveats of the study: In older individuals, TCR beta diversity per million T cells was lower, falling roughly linearly with age.

This clonotype was detected once. The antigen remains unidentified. The origin of this receptor is a man older than 75 in good health. Sequenced: blood.

CDR3 protein: CSARDRREIGQGTYNEQFF. CDR3 DNA sequence: TGCAGTGCTAGAGATCGGAGGGAAATCGGACAGGGAACCTACAATGAGCAGTTCTTC. This chain links TRBV20-1 with TRBJ2-1, with 8 nucleotides matching TRBD1. Unmatched junction bases numbered 15, after V lost 0 bases and J lost 2 bases. CDR1 is DFQATT, CDR2 SNEGSKA, per germline (reference sequence). This CDR3 comprises 19 residues.